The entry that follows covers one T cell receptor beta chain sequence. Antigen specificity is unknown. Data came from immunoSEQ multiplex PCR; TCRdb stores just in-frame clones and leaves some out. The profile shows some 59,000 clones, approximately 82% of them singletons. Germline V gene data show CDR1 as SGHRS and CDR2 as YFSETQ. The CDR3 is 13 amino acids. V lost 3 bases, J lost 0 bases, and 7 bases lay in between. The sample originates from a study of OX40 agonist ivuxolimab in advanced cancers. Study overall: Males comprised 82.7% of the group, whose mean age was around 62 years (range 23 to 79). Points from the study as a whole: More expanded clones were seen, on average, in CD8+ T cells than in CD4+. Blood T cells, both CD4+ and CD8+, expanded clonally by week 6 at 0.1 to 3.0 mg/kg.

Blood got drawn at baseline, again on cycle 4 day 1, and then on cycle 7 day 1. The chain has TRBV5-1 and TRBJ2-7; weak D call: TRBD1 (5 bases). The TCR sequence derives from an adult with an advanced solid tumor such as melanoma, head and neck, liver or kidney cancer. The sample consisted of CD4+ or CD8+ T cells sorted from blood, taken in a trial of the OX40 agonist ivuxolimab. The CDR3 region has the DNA TGCGCCAGCAGCTCCAGGGTCTCCTACGAGCAGTACTTC. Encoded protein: CASSSRVSYEQYF.